Listed here are 11 T cell receptor beta chains from one sample, sequenced in a study of T-cell reconstitution after alpha-beta-depleted transplantation in children (dated by TCRdb to the mid-2010s). The treatment or condition label corresponds to: allogeneic hematopoietic cell transplantation with graft depleted of TCRalphabeta T cells and CD19 B cells. Libraries came from PCR. The reads were generated on an Illumina HiSeq 2500. To normalize quantification of the TCRbeta repertoire, the TCR libraries were built with molecular barcoding that relied on unique molecular identifiers. Starting from the raw public reads, TCRdb applied fastp trimming at Q25, assembled clones with MiXCR and retained in-frame beta chains. Each record represents a unique CDR3 protein, reported with the most common genes and DNA among its rows. This sample comprises hundreds of thousands of distinct CDR3 sequences, around 25% of them detected only once. The ten largest account for about 5% of the sample.

The source material was PBMCs, mostly from graft donor cells, sampled 360 days after TCRalphabeta/CD19-depleted stem cell transplant. The receptors derive from a female patient aged 2 to 10 who had a stem cell transplant for congenital amegakaryocytic thrombocytopenia, so the T cells may come from the graft donor.

The genes are TRBV5-4 and TRBJ1-1; D is uncertain. Germline V lookup: CDR1 SGHNT, CDR2 YYREEE (reference sequence). Trimming took 1 base from V and 1 from J, leaving 11 bases between them. CDR3 length: 15 amino acids. The CDR3 loop reads CASSLNPKWNTEAFF. The CDR3 coding sequence is TGTGCCAGCAGCTTGAACCCAAAGTGGAACACTGAAGCTTTCTTT.

The table lists this clonotype with a few counts. This chain connects TRBV12-3 or TRBV12-4 to TRBJ1-1; perhaps TRBD1 as D (5 bases). The CDR3 is 13 amino acids. The ends were cut back, 5 bases at V and 4 bases at J, with 11 bases in the middle. The CDR3: CASSPDSPTEAFF. In nucleotides, the CDR3 is TGTGCCAGCAGTCCCGACAGTCCCACTGAAGCTTTCTTT.

The CDR3 DNA sequence: TGTGCCAGCAGTCGGACAGGGGGCAACATTCAGTACTTC. Protein: CASSRTGGNIQYF. The chain recombines TRBV6-6 with TRBJ2-4; 11 bases fit TRBD1. Germline trimming cut 5 bases from V and 7 bases from J; bases unmatched to any gene: 1. The CDR3 runs 13 residues. Per germline, CDR1 MNHNY and CDR2 SVGAGI (reference sequence).

This chain links TRBV29-1 with TRBJ2-5, with TRBD1 matching over 8 bases. The V segment lost 6 bases and the J segment 5 bases; nucleotides outside the gene matches: 23. Germline lookup yields CDR1 SQVTM and CDR2 ANQGSEA. The CDR3 contains 18 residues. CDR3 nucleotide sequence: TGCAGCGTAGAGGACAGGGTGGGAAGAAGCATGAACGGGGAGACCCAGTACTTC. The encoded protein is CSVEDRVGRSMNGETQYF.

This clonotype was counted a few times. The J gene is TRBJ2-7, the V gene TRBV19; tentative D call: TRBD1 (5 bases). V gave up 7 bases and J gave up 5 bases, with 15 bases separating them. The CDR3 spans 13 residues. Germline values: CDR1 LNHDA, CDR2 SQIVND (reference sequence). The CDR3 sequence is CASKGPGLDEQYF. CDR3 coding DNA: TGTGCCAGTAAGGGGCCAGGGTTGGACGAGCAGTACTTC.

The table lists this clonotype with a few counts. The genes are TRBV6-1 and TRBJ2-1; TRBD2 matches at 9 bases. CDR1 and CDR2 (germline): MNHNS, SASEGT. The CDR3 is 17 amino acids. Trimming at V came to 7 bases and at J to 2 bases, leaving 12 bases not matched to a gene. This CDR3 reads CASIEGWSSGTYNEQFF. DNA of the CDR3: TGTGCCAGCATTGAGGGCTGGTCTAGCGGGACCTACAATGAGCAGTTCTTC.

The chain uses TRBV7-2 and TRBJ1-4; D might be TRBD1 (5 bases). The CDR3 runs to 17 residues. With 1 base removed from V and 8 bases from J, the gap between germline ends came to 20 bases. Per germline, CDR1 SGHTA and CDR2 FQGNSA. The CDR3: CASSLGGGRLLSEKLFF. CDR3 nucleotide sequence: TGTGCCAGCAGCTTAGGGGGGGGGAGGCTCCTATCGGAAAAACTGTTTTTT.

The V and J genes are TRBV7-2 and TRBJ2-7; tentatively, D is TRBD1 (6 bases). This CDR3 spans 14 amino acids. CDR1 and CDR2 (germline): SGHTA, FQGNSA. Deletions cut 3 bases from V and 2 bases from J, with 11 bases between. Here the CDR3 DNA reads TGTGCCAGCAGCTTCACAGGGTTTGCCTACGAGCAGTACTTC. Its translation: CASSFTGFAYEQYF.

This sequence joins TRBV3-1 and TRBJ2-4; a weak D match, TRBD1 (6 bases). The CDR3 covers 14 residues. Trimming removed 3 bases from V and 4 bases from J, with 10 bases in between. Germline V gene data show CDR1 as LGHDT and CDR2 as YNNKEL (reference sequence). The CDR3 here is CASSQDSRKNIQYF. In DNA form, the CDR3 reads TGTGCCAGCAGCCAGGACAGTAGGAAAAACATTCAGTACTTC.

The chain recombines TRBV20-1 with TRBJ2-2; 9 bases align to TRBD1. This CDR3 spans 15 amino acids. J gave up 2 bases and V 3 bases, and 4 bases lay outside the gene matches. The germline V gene encodes CDR1 DFQATT and CDR2 SNEGSKA (reference sequence). The CDR3 DNA sequence: TGCAGTGCTAGTTGGACAGGGGTAAACACCGGGGAGCTGTTTTTT. As protein: CSASWTGVNTGELFF.

This sequence joins TRBV2 and TRBJ2-7, with 9 bases fitting TRBD1. Germline CDR1 SNHLY, CDR2 FYNNEI. This CDR3 comprises 17 residues. After removal of 4 bases from V and 7 bases from J, the junction contained 17 bases not matched to a gene. The CDR3 region is CASSGEELRTGALEQYF. CDR3 nucleotide sequence: TGTGCCAGCAGTGGGGAGGAGTTGAGGACAGGGGCCCTAGAGCAGTACTTC.